The T cell receptor beta chain described here comes from a study of vaccination and CD4 T cells after COVID-19. Once obtained from cultured CD4+ T cells, the DNA was sequenced using the Oncomine TCR Beta short-read assay. TCRdb analysed the PCR reads with MiXCR anew, one entry per CDR3 protein. The table includes around 13,000 distinct CDR3 sequences, more than 30% detected once. This clonotype was picked up one time. The antigen is undetermined. Treatment here: approximately 9-day PBMC culture with coronavirus spike peptide pools or control peptides (ViraFEST assay). V was trimmed by 5 bases and J by 7 bases, leaving 15 bases between them. The CDR3 length is 14 residues. Germline V CDR1 and CDR2: SGHTA, FQGNSA.

The rearrangement uses TRBV7-2 and TRBJ2-1; possible D gene TRBD2, 5 bases. This material consisted of CD4+ T cells from blood, cultured in vitro, taken after SARS-CoV-2 vaccination. The clonotype was recovered from a human donor who had recovered from COVID-19. The CDR3 sequence: CASSAPPTGNEQFF. The CDR3 DNA is TGTGCCAGCAGCGCCCCCCCCACGGGGAATGAGCAGTTCTTC.